This T cell receptor (beta chain) was obtained from a study of radiation and T cells in renal cell carcinoma (dated by TCRdb to 2019 to 2021). Turning to the overall study: The samples were obtained from a clinical trial, where primary renal cell carcinomas were treated with 15 Gy stereotactic body radiation therapy and then removed by nephrectomy 4 weeks afterward. A total of roughly 53 samples underwent TCR beta sequencing, made up of 26 tumors and about 27 peripheral blood samples. Across all 50 or so samples, 4 million to 5 million unique CDR3 nucleotide sequences encoding about 2.4 million unique CDR3 amino acid sequences were identified. Broader findings and caveats from the paper: Dynamics of the blood repertoire were not tracked past 4 weeks after treatment. With a single-armed trial design, the study had no way to address how radiation dose or scheduling affects the TCR repertoire. In blood, the top tumor clonotypes increased from baseline to 2 weeks after radiation and then shrank by 4 weeks, which suggests a temporary expansion of tumor-resident clones. No pretreatment tumor biopsies were available, so the baseline intratumoral presence of clonotypes could not be determined.

Note on this clone: Its antigen remains unidentified. No clone much larger than this one lies a single base away; base qualities are absent.

Taken with the paper, the label for time point translates to: baseline pretreatment blood. Sample treatment or condition, as interpreted from the label and publication: 15 Gy SBRT to primary tumor, nephrectomy 4 weeks later. Serial peripheral blood from radiation-treated patients was sampled at baseline, 2 weeks and 4 weeks after SBRT to track tumor-enriched clonotypes. All patients had renal cell carcinoma with clear cell pathology. Genomic DNA for TCR sequencing was prepared using the QIAamp DNA Blood Mini Kit (Qiagen). The analyses included only samples that passed all quality control checks. TCR beta libraries were generated from genomic DNA with the immunoSEQ kit, following the manufacturer's recommendations. To prepare libraries, a first multiplex PCR with proprietary primers was run, followed by a second PCR that added unique barcodes, and a bead cleanup was done after each round. Each sample batch included a kit-provided positive control reaction and a negative control reaction. The final libraries underwent checking on an Agilent 4200 TapeStation D1000 ScreenTape, volumetric pooling, and quantification by qPCR. Sequencing ran on an Illumina NextSeq500 with a MidOutput 150-cycle cartridge, using 156 Read1 and 15 Index1 cycles with kit custom primers. The pooled library was loaded at roughly 0.9 pM with approximately 18% PhiX control spiked in. From the authors' description of their analysis: Vendor-processed data were analyzed in R, and a clonotype was defined as all T cells sharing the same CDR3 nucleotide sequence. For clone abundance analyses, frequencies were normalized to the 10,000 most abundant clones in each sample. Public T cell clones, which averaged fewer than five per sample, were excluded before analysis. A difference in abundance of at least 32-fold between compartments was used to define tumor-enriched and baseline blood-enriched clonotypes. A beta-binomial differential abundance model was used to identify clonotypes that were expanded or contracted between blood time points. Tumor-blood repertoire similarity was measured with the Baroni-Urbani and Buser coefficient, and group comparisons used two-tailed Wilcoxon tests in R. Imported from immuneACCESS, the table was reduced by TCRdb to in-frame sequences with V and J called. These copies leave out some clones; in studies compared against another copy, an unresolved V gene accounts for under half, and the cause of the remainder is not known. The DNA was the basis for D and trimming; V, J and clone size are from that table. The sample data list tens of thousands of clones, and around 80% of these were observed just once. The top ten clonotypes cover 7.3% of the sample.

The source of this sequence is a man aged 55 to 69 with renal cell carcinoma. The sequences come from blood, collected from a patient whose treatment included radiotherapy and nephrectomy.

The sequenced DNA: TGTGCCAGCAGCCTAGGACAGGGAGATACTGATGGCTACACCTTC. Its translation reads: CASSLGQGDTDGYTF. The chain is made from TRBV7-9 and TRBJ1-2; TRBD1 aligns with 8 central bases. The germline V gene (reference sequence) gives CDR1 as SEHNR and CDR2 as FQNEAQ. The CDR3 contains 15 residues, cysteine and phenylalanine counted. The only DNA kept is the CDR3, 45 bases in frame from the first base. The germline V end is reduced by 5 bases and the J end by 6 bases; junction bases left unmatched: 11.